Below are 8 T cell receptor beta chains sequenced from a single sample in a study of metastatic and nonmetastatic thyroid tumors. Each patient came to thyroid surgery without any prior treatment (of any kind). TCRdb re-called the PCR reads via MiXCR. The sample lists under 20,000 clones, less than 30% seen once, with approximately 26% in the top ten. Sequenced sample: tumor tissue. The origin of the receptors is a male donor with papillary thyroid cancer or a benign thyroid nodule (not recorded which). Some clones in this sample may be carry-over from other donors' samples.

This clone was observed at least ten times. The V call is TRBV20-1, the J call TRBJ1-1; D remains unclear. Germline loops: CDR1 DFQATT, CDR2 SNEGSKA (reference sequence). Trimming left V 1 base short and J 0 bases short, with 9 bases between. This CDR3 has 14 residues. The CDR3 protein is CSARGHSMNTEAFF. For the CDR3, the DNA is TGCAGTGCTAGAGGGCACAGCATGAACACTGAAGCTTTCTTT.

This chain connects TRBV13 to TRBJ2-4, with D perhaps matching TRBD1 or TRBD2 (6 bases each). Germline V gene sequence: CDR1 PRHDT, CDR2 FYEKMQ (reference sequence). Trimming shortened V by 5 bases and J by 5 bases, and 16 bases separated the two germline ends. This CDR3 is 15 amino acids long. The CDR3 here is CASSAIQGGENIQYF. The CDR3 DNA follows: TGTGCCAGCAGCGCCATACAGGGCGGGGAAAACATTCAGTACTTC.

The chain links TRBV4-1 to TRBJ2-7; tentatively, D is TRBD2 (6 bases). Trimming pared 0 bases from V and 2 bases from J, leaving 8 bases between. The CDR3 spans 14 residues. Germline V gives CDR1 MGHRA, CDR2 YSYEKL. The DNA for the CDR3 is TGCGCCAGCAGCCAAGAGGGGGGTACCTACGAGCAGTACTTC. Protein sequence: CASSQEGGTYEQYF.

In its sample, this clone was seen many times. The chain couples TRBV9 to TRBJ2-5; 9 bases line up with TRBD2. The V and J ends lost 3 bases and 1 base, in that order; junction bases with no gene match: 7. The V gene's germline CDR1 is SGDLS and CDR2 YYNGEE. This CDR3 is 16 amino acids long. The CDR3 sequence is CASSAGGGGVQETQYF. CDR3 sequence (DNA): TGTGCCAGCAGCGCCGGGGGCGGGGGGGTCCAAGAGACCCAGTACTTC.

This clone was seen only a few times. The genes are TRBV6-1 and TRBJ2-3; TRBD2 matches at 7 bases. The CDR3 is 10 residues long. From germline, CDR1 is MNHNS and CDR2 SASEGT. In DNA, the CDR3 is TGTGCTGCGGGGGCAGATACGCAGTATTTT. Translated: CAAGADTQYF.

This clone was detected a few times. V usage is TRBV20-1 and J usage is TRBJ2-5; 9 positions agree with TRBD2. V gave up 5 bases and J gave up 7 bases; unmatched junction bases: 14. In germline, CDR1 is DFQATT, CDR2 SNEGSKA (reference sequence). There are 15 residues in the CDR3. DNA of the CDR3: TGCAGTGCTGGGGGCGGGAGGGCCGTCCGGATGACCCAGTACTTC. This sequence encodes CSAGGGRAVRMTQYF.

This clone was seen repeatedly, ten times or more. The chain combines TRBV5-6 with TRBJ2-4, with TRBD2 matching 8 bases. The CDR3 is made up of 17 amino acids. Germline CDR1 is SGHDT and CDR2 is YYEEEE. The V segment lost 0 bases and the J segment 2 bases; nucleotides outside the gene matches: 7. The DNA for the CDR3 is TGTGCCAGCAGCTTGGGAGGCGGGGGGTTTTCCAAAAACATTCAGTACTTC. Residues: CASSLGGGGFSKNIQYF.

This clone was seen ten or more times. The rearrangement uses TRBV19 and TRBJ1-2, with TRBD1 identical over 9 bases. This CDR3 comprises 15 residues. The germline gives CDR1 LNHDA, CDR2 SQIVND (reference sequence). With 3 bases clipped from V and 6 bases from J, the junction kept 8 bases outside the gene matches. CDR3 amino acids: CASSITGGAKNGYTF. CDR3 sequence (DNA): TGTGCCAGTAGTATTACAGGGGGCGCAAAGAATGGCTACACCTTC.